The clone carrying this T cell receptor beta chain was seen at least ten times. Antigen: not known. This sample is part of a study of spatial heterogeneity in lung cancer. Study-wide background: The count of detected beta-chain sequences consistently exceeded that of alpha-chain sequences. Each unique TCR and UMI combination was seen more than ten times on average in raw reads.

Findings and caveats of the study: Within tumors, counts of expanded alpha and beta TCRs tracked tumor mutation counts.

TCRdb reprocessed the 5' RACE reads with MiXCR, giving one entry per CDR3 protein. Counted here are about 3,300 distinct CDR3 sequences, roughly 3.4% occurring once; the ten biggest clones make up more than 15%. V shed 3 bases and J shed 6 bases, with 8 bases lying between them. The length of the CDR3 is 12 residues. Germline lookup yields CDR1 LNHDA and CDR2 SQIVND (reference sequence). The time point is: sample taken at primary tumor resection. Patients with untreated early-stage non-small cell lung cancer, numbering some 68, were the donors. Whole RNA came from tumor, nontumor lung or frozen PBMC and was sequenced without being sorted.

This sequence was found in a male donor with early-stage non-small cell lung cancer. The sample here was lung tumor tissue, taken at surgery. This chain links TRBV19 with TRBJ1-2; D gene unclear. The CDR3 DNA sequence: TGTGCCAGTAGTATGTTAGGGCATGGCTACACCTTC. This encodes CASSMLGHGYTF.